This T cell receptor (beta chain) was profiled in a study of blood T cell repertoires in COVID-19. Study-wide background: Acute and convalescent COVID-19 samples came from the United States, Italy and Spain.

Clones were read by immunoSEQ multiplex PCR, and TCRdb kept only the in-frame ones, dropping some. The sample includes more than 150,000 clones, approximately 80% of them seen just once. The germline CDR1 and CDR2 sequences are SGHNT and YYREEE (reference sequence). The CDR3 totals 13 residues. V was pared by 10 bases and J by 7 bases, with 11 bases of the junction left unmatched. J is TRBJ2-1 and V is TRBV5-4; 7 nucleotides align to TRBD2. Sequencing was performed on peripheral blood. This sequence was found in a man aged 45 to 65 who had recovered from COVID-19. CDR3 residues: CACRGGLNNEQFF. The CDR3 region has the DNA TGTGCCTGCCGCGGGGGTCTTAATAATGAGCAGTTCTTC.